This TCR beta chain was captured in a study of control samples from healthy donors and cancer patients. Measured with immunoSEQ multiplex PCR; TCRdb has only the in-frame clones, and not every one. The top ten clones hold approximately 2.9% of a sample with about 150,000 clones, around 92% of them seen once. The sequencing input was blood. The sequence was collected from a man in his thirties or forties in good health.

DNA of the CDR3: TGTGCCAGCAGCCCGTTGGACAGATCCTACGAGCAGTACTTC. Translation: CASSPLDRSYEQYF. V usage is TRBV7-8 and J usage is TRBJ2-7; tentatively, D is TRBD1 (6 bases). The germline V gene has CDR1 SGHVS and CDR2 FQNEAQ. The ends were cut back, 5 bases at V and 1 base at J, with 12 bases in the middle. This CDR3 spans 14 amino acids.